These 7 T cell receptor beta chains share one sample of origin, sequenced in a study of spatial heterogeneity in lung cancer. Which antigens these TCRs recognize remains unknown. Whole-study results and caveats: Mutation counts in tumors were tracked by counts of expanded intratumoral alpha and beta TCRs.

Time point in this sample: sample taken at primary tumor resection. TCRdb used MiXCR to reprocess the 5' RACE reads, holding one entry per CDR3 protein. The top ten hold roughly 10% of the sample, which has some 6,900 distinct CDR3 sequences, over 11% seen once. The material sequenced was lung tumor tissue, taken at surgery. Receptors were obtained from a male donor with early-stage non-small cell lung cancer.

By sample fraction, this clonotype is medium-sized. The CDR3 here is CSVRTGTGNTIYF. The CDR3 DNA sequence: TGCAGCGTGCGAACAGGGACTGGAAACACCATATATTTT. J is TRBJ1-3 and V is TRBV29-1; weak D call: TRBD1 (6 bases). The V and J ends lost 6 bases and 2 bases respectively, with 11 bases between them. Per germline, CDR1 SQVTM and CDR2 ANQGSEA. The CDR3 contains 13 residues.

At least ten counts were recorded for this clonotype. This chain connects TRBV6-6 to TRBJ2-2, with 9 positions matching TRBD1. CDR3 length: 16 residues. The trim removed 6 bases at V and 5 bases at J, leaving 10 bases unmatched. From germline, CDR1 is MNHNY and CDR2 SVGAGI (reference sequence). The CDR3 sequence is CASSPPGQGKTGELFF. CDR3 sequence (DNA): TGTGCCAGCAGCCCTCCGGGACAGGGAAAAACCGGGGAGCTGTTTTTT.

This clonotype was seen at least ten times. V is TRBV5-4 and J is TRBJ2-3; D is ambiguous. V shed 1 base and J shed 0 bases, with 0 bases lying between them. This CDR3 is built from 12 residues. Germline CDR1 SGHNT, CDR2 YYREEE (reference sequence). CDR3 loop: CASSLSTDTQYF. DNA of the CDR3: TGTGCCAGCAGCTTGAGCACAGATACGCAGTATTTT.

Relative to its sample, this clonotype is medium-sized. The chain couples TRBV2 to TRBJ2-7; D gene uncertain. Trimming stripped 8 bases from V and 0 bases from J, with 8 bases between. Germline values: CDR1 SNHLY, CDR2 FYNNEI. The CDR3 length is 12 residues. Written as DNA, the CDR3 is TGTGCCAGCTGGGAAGCCTCCTACGAGCAGTACTTC. It specifies CASWEASYEQYF.

V gene TRBV7-6 combines with J gene TRBJ2-3; D unclear. Germline values: CDR1 SGHVS, CDR2 FNYEAQ. This CDR3 is 15 amino acids long. The ends were cut back, 3 bases at V and 0 bases at J, with 10 bases in the middle. CDR3: CASSLSGSSTDTQYF. CDR3 bases: TGTGCCAGCAGCTTGTCTGGGTCTAGCACAGATACGCAGTATTTT.

By proportion, this clonotype is medium-sized. The CDR3 region is CSAHRPSNEKLFF. CDR3 in DNA: TGCAGTGCTCATAGACCCTCGAATGAAAAACTGTTTTTT. This rearrangement joins TRBV20-1 to TRBJ1-4; D unresolved. Trimming cost V 5 bases and J 5 bases, with 12 bases left between them. CDR1 is DFQATT and CDR2 is SNEGSKA in the germline V gene (reference sequence). This CDR3 has 13 residues.

In its sample, this clonotype was seen a few times. This sequence joins TRBV25-1 and TRBJ1-2, with TRBD1 identical over 7 bases. This CDR3 is built from 16 residues. Trimming removed 2 bases from V and 3 bases from J; junction bases left unmatched: 9. Germline values: CDR1 MGHDK, CDR2 SYGVNS. CDR3 sequence: CASSEPGTALHYGYTF. CDR3 nucleotide sequence: TGTGCCAGCAGTGAACCAGGGACAGCTCTACACTATGGCTACACCTTC.